The clone carrying this TCR beta chain was counted between two and nine times. Its antigen remains unknown. These data come from a study of T-cell memory formation after mild COVID-19. Study conclusions and caveats: Pre-infection memory carried some responding clones, suggesting that cross-reactive memory joined. Mostly located in CM and EM were contracting CD4+ clones, with contracting CD8+ clones located in EMRA.

Libraries for TCRalpha and TCRbeta carried sample barcodes and unique molecular identifiers via 5'RACE. A single record per CDR3 protein comes from TCRdb applying MiXCR to the 5' RACE reads. The sample records 550,000 to 650,000 distinct CDR3 sequences, about 18% being singletons. Germline CDR1 reads SGHNT; CDR2 reads YYREEE (reference sequence). V was pared by 0 bases and J by 0 bases, with 13 bases between. The CDR3 contains 17 residues. The chain links TRBV5-4 to TRBJ2-1, with a possible D match to TRBD2 (6 bases). Sequencing input: PBMCs or a T cell subset sorted from them (not recorded which). The receptor's source is an adult woman who had mild COVID-19 (a few samples of this study predate the infection). Cell type and time point are not known. The CDR3 DNA reads TGTGCCAGCAGCTTGGGGGCCGGGAGAAGCTCCTACAATGAGCAGTTCTTC. It yields the protein CASSLGAGRSSYNEQFF.